This T cell receptor beta chain came from a study of T cell responses to AZD1222 COVID-19 vaccine. Method: immunoSEQ multiplex PCR; TCRdb's copy keeps in-frame clones and lacks some. The sample has 45,000 to 55,000 clones, under 85% seen once; the top ten hold approximately 22%. CDR1 and CDR2 (germline): SGHNT, YYREEE (reference sequence). This CDR3 spans 15 amino acids. The germline V and J ends were trimmed by 4 bases and 2 bases, with 15 bases remaining between them. This TCR was recovered from an adult in good health. The sample consisted of peripheral blood, taken on day 0 of MenACWY control vaccination. The V and J genes are TRBV5-4 and TRBJ1-2; D gene ambiguous. CDR3 protein: CASSLGGPRNYGYTF. The CDR3 nucleotides are TGTGCCAGCAGCCTAGGAGGCCCTCGAAACTATGGCTACACCTTC.